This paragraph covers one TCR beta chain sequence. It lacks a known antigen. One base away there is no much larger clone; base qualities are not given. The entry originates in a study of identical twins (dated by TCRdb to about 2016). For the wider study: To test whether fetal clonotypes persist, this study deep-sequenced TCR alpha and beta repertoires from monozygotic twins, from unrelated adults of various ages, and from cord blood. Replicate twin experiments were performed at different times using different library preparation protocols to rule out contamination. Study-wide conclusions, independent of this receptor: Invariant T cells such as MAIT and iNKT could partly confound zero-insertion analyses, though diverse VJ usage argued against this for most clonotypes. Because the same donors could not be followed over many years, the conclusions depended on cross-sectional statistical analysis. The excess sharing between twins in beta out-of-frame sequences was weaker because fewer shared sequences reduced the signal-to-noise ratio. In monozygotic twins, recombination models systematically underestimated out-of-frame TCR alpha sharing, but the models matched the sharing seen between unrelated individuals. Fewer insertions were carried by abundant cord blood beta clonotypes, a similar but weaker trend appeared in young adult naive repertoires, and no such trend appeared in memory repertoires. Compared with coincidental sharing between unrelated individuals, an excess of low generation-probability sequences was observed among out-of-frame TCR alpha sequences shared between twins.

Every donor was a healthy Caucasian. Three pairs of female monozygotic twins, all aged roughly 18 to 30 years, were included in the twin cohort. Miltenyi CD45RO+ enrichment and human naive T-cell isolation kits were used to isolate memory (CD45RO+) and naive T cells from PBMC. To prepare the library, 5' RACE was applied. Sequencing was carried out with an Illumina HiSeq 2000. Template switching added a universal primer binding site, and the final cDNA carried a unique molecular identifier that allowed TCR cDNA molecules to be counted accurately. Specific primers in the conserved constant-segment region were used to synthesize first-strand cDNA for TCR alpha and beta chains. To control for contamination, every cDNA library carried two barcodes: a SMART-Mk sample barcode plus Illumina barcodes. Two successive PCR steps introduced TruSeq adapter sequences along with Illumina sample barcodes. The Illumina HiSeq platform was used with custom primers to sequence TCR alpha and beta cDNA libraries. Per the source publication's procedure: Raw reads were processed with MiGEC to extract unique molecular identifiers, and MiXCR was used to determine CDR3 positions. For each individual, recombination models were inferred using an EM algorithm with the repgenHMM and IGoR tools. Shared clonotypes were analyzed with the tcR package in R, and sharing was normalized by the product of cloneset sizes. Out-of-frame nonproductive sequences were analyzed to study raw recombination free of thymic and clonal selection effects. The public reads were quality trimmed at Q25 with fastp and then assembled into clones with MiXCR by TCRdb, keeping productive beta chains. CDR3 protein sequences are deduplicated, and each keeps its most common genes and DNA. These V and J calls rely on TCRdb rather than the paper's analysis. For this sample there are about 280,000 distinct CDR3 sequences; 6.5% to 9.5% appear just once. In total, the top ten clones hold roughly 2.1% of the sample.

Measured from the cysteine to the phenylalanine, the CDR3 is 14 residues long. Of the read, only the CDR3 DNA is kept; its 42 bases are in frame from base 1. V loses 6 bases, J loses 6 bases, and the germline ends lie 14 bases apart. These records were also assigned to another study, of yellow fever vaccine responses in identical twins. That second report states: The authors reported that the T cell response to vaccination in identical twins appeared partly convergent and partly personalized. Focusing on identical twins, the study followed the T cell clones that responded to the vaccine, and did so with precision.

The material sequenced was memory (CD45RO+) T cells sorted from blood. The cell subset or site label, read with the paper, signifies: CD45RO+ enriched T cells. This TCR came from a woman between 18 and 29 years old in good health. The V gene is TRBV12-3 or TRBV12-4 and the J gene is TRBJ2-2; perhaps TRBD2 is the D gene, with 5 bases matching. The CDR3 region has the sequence CASSSHGVAGELFF. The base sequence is TGTGCCAGCAGCAGTCACGGGGTAGCCGGGGAGCTGTTTTTT.